The next 10 T cell receptor beta chains were all read from a single sample in a study of T cells after yellow fever vaccination. TCRdb reanalysed the 5' RACE reads using MiXCR and keeps one entry per CDR3 protein. The sample includes more than 15,000 distinct CDR3 sequences, about 3.8% of them seen just once. Here the sequenced sample was PBMCs, either bulk or a sorted T-cell subset (CD4+, CD8+, memory, or dextramer-sorted; not recorded which), taken 15 days after the yellow fever booster vaccination. The receptors shown here come from a man aged 25-45 years who received the YFV17D yellow fever vaccine.

Sample share makes this clonotype medium-sized. The chain has TRBV5-1 and TRBJ2-3, with D perhaps assigned TRBD1 or TRBD2 (6 bases each). Deletions cut 6 bases from V and 1 base from J, with 12 bases between. CDR1 is SGHRS, CDR2 YFSETQ, per germline. This CDR3 spans 14 amino acids. CDR3 amino acids: CASTTGAGTDTQYF. CDR3 coding DNA: TGCGCCAGCACCACGGGGGCTGGCACAGATACGCAGTATTTT.

This clonotype has a count of ten or more. V is TRBV11-2 and J is TRBJ2-7; 7 bases align to TRBD1. Germline CDR1 is SGHAT and CDR2 is FQNNGV. J lost 2 bases, V lost 5 bases, and 3 bases had no gene match. The CDR3 contains 13 residues. The CDR3 coding sequence is TGTGCCAGCAGCACAGGGGTGGCCTACGAGCAGTACTTC. It yields the protein CASSTGVAYEQYF.

This clonotype was picked up many times. At one of its ends the junction is not consistent with the germline gene, which may arise from a read error. The chain has TRBV7-7 and TRBJ1-5; D not certain. This CDR3 is 18 amino acids long. Germline CDR1 and CDR2: SSHAT and FNYEAQ (reference sequence). The CDR3 DNA follows: TGTGCTAGCAGCTTAGCGCTAATTAGGGATCATGGCAATCAGCCCCAGCATTTT. Its translation: CASSLALIRDHGNQPQHF.

By share of the sample, this clonotype is medium-sized. This sequence joins TRBV18 and TRBJ2-1; 10 nucleotides match TRBD2. The germline V gene encodes CDR1 KGHSH and CDR2 LQKENI. J lost 7 bases, V lost 5 bases, and 5 bases had no gene match. CDR3 length: 14 residues. DNA of the CDR3: TGTGCCAGCTCAGGGGCTAGCGGGAGTAATGAGCAGTTCTTC. This sequence encodes CASSGASGSNEQFF.

Relative to its sample, this clonotype is medium-sized. This rearrangement joins TRBV6-5 to TRBJ2-2; D is perhaps TRBD2 (6 bases). Looked up from germline, CDR1 is MNHEY and CDR2 is SVGAGI. This CDR3 contains 13 residues. V lost 7 bases to trimming and J lost 4 bases, with 10 bases between them. CDR3 amino acids: CASKLAITGELFF. DNA of the CDR3: TGTGCCAGCAAGCTAGCGATCACCGGGGAGCTGTTTTTT.

This clonotype was counted at least ten times. The chain recombines TRBV7-2 with TRBJ2-7; D is possibly TRBD1 (7 bases). The CDR3 sequence is 14 residues long. Germline V gene sequence: CDR1 SGHTA, CDR2 FQGNSA. The V gene lost 4 bases and the J gene lost 5 bases, with 15 bases spanning the gap. CDR3 in DNA: TGTGCCAGCAGCTACAGGGGAGGCGGAGACGAGCAGTACTTC. Translating it yields CASSYRGGGDEQYF.

This clonotype was seen repeatedly, ten times or more. The V and J genes are TRBV2 and TRBJ1-1, with 7 bases aligning to TRBD1. The ends lost 7 bases at V and 4 bases at J; junction bases unmatched: 9. CDR1 is SNHLY and CDR2 is FYNNEI in the germline V gene. The CDR3 consists of 14 residues. The CDR3 spells CASMALAGGTEAFF. CDR3 bases: TGTGCCAGCATGGCCCTGGCAGGGGGCACTGAAGCTTTCTTT.

This clonotype was picked up many times. This sequence joins TRBV30 and TRBJ2-5; D tentatively reads TRBD1 or TRBD2 (6 bases each). Deletions cut 5 bases from V and 6 bases from J, with 16 bases between. Germline CDR1 and CDR2: GTSNPN and SVGIG (reference sequence). There are 13 residues in the CDR3. DNA for the CDR3: TGTGCCTGGGGGGGGCCTAACGAAAAGACCCAGTACTTC. Translation gives CAWGGPNEKTQYF.

This clonotype was counted ten times or more. The chain has TRBV5-1 and TRBJ2-5; 8 bases map to TRBD1. The CDR3 extends over 14 amino acids. J was trimmed by 3 bases and V by 4 bases; bases with no gene match: 5. CDR1 SGHRS and CDR2 YFSETQ come from the germline V gene. CDR3 region: CASSTSGGEETQYF. The DNA of the CDR3 is TGCGCCAGCAGCACGTCAGGGGGCGAAGAGACCCAGTACTTC.

This clonotype occurred many times. DNA for the CDR3: TGTGCCAGTAATCAGCGAAACACCGGGGAGCTGTTTTTT. Its protein is CASNQRNTGELFF. V and J are TRBV19 and TRBJ2-2; D is uncertain. Germline CDR1 and CDR2: LNHDA and SQIVND (reference sequence). There are 13 residues in the CDR3. Trimming removed 7 bases from V and 2 bases from J, with 8 bases in between.